This T cell receptor beta chain was found in a study of blood T cell repertoires in COVID-19. Study information: T cells, B-cell-depleted T cells, or PBMCs provided the cDNA or gDNA that served as material.

Per the germline V gene, CDR1 is LNHDA and CDR2 is SQIVND (reference sequence). The V and J ends lost 9 bases and 2 bases, in that order; junction bases with no gene match: 7. This CDR3 comprises 13 residues. A single count supports this clone. Libraries were prepared by immunoSEQ multiplex PCR; TCRdb keeps only in-frame clonotypes and omits some of them. The repertoire holds about 230,000 clones, with approximately 85% as singletons. J is TRBJ2-7 and V is TRBV19, with 7 positions matching TRBD1. The TCR originated in a man aged 45 to 65 with COVID-19, enrolled during active disease. The sequencing sample was made of peripheral blood. In DNA, the CDR3 is TGTGCCAGCGACAGGGAAGGAACCTACGAGCAGTACTTC. This translates into CASDREGTYEQYF.